The 6 T cell receptor beta chains below all came from one sample that was sequenced in a study of CD8+CD57+ T cells in acquired aplastic anemia. TCR beta VDJ and CDR3 profiles were obtained from a genomic DNA template. From the reads, TCRdb called clonotypes with MiXCR, one entry per CDR3 protein. Of approximately 180,000 distinct CDR3 sequences listed, 55% to 65% were seen once; the top ten hold about 44%. CD8+CD57+ cell expansion had been shown by flow cytometry in patients chosen for sequencing. The sample taken for sequencing was sorted CD4+, CD8+, or CD8+CD57+ T cells (not recorded which) from PBMCs. The source is a human donor with aplastic anemia.

CDR3 in amino acids: CASKGPLGTGELFF. The CDR3 bases are TGCGCCAGCAAGGGGCCCCTGGGCACCGGGGAGCTGTTTTTT. The genes are TRBV10-2 and TRBJ2-2, with D perhaps TRBD1 (5 bases). V lost 7 bases and J lost 4, with 13 bases in between. Germline loops: CDR1 WSHSY, CDR2 SAAADI. The CDR3 has 14 residues.

The chain employs TRBV2 and TRBJ1-1; D is unresolved. The CDR3 length is 12 residues. V lost 6 bases and J 4 bases, leaving 9 bases between the germline ends. Germline V gene sequence: CDR1 SNHLY, CDR2 FYNNEI. The CDR3 DNA is TGTGCCAGCAGGGACGTTTCCACTGAAGCTTTCTTT. Encoded protein: CASRDVSTEAFF.

V gene TRBV12-3 or TRBV12-4 combines with J gene TRBJ2-5; 8 bases align to TRBD2. The CDR3 totals 14 residues. The V gene end was trimmed by 3 bases and the J gene end by 4 bases; junction bases not matched to a gene: 4. DNA of the CDR3: TGTGCCAGCAGTTTTGTGCGGGGGGTAGAGACCCAGTACTTC. It encodes CASSFVRGVETQYF.

The CDR3 protein is CASSVMGGSGTTGELFF. In DNA form, the CDR3 reads TGTGCCAGCAGCGTCATGGGGGGTAGCGGGACGACCGGGGAGCTGTTTTTT. The chain couples TRBV7-3 to TRBJ2-2; 8 nucleotides match TRBD2. CDR1 is SGHTA and CDR2 is FQGTGA in the germline V gene. V gave up 5 bases and J gave up 5 bases; unmatched junction bases: 13. The CDR3 has 17 residues.

J is TRBJ1-2 and V is TRBV10-3, with D possibly matching TRBD1 (5 bases). CDR3 length: 14 amino acids. Germline-derived CDR1 and CDR2 are ENHRY and SYGVKD. The ends were cut back, 4 bases at V and 0 bases at J, with 9 bases in the middle. CDR3: CAISGPGPNYGYTF. The CDR3 nucleotides are TGTGCCATCAGTGGGCCAGGGCCTAACTATGGCTACACCTTC.

The chain couples TRBV20-1 to TRBJ1-2; D call uncertain. Trimming pared 5 bases from V and 2 bases from J, leaving 9 bases between. CDR1 is DFQATT, CDR2 SNEGSKA, per germline (reference sequence). The CDR3 contains 12 residues. The CDR3 spells CSAPDGNYGYTF. The CDR3 DNA follows: TGCAGTGCTCCGGACGGGAACTATGGCTACACCTTC.